One and the same sample provided the 20 T cell receptor beta chains below, sequenced in a study of a mutant IDH1 vaccine in newly diagnosed glioma. The protocol was immunoSEQ multiplex PCR, while the TCRdb copy is restricted to in-frame clones and leaves out a portion. This table holds over 30,000 clones, 79% found once. Their target antigens are unknown. Documented time point: week 35, safety follow-up. Alongside topical imiquimod, each dose of vaccine comprised 300 ug of mutant IDH1 20-mer peptide. The sequencing here drew on PBMCs, taken from a glioma patient whose treatment included an IDH1 peptide vaccine. The origin of the receptors is a woman aged 25-40 years with glioma. Some clones in this sample may be carry-over from other donors' samples.

This rearrangement joins TRBV19 to TRBJ2-1, with TRBD2 matching 9 bases. V dropped 5 bases and J dropped 3; count of bases not matched to a gene: 8. CDR1 is LNHDA, CDR2 SQIVND, per germline (reference sequence). The CDR3 length is 16 residues. CDR3 nucleotide sequence: TGTGCCAGTAGTCTCGGCGGGAGGGCTCTCTACAATGAGCAGTTCTTC. Translating it yields CASSLGGRALYNEQFF.

The chain employs TRBV6-1 and TRBJ1-2, with 10 bases fitting TRBD1. Germline-derived CDR1 and CDR2 are MNHNS and SASEGT. V was pared by 1 base and J by 7 bases, with 9 bases of the junction left unmatched. The CDR3 runs to 16 residues. CDR3 nucleotide sequence: TGTGCCAGCAGTGAAGAGAAGACAGGGGGCTTTAGTGGCTACACCTTC. Amino acid sequence: CASSEEKTGGFSGYTF.

This chain joins TRBV4-2 and TRBJ2-7; TRBD2 matches 8 bases. CDR3 length equals 17 residues. Germline V CDR1 and CDR2: LGHNA, YNFKEQ. Unmatched junction bases numbered 16, after V lost 4 bases and J lost 5 bases. The CDR3 DNA follows: TGTGCCAGCAGCCCCGCCGGGCCAGCGGGAGAGGAGAACGAGCAGTACTTC. It translates to CASSPAGPAGEENEQYF.

V usage is TRBV2 and J usage is TRBJ1-5, with D maybe TRBD1 (5 bases). The CDR3 consists of 12 residues. V was trimmed by 7 bases and J by 4 bases, leaving 8 bases between them. The germline gives CDR1 SNHLY, CDR2 FYNNEI. DNA for the CDR3: TGTGCCAGCACTGGGGGGAATCAGCCCCAGCATTTT. Amino acid sequence: CASTGGNQPQHF.

This chain joins TRBV19 and TRBJ2-3, with D perhaps matching TRBD2 (6 bases). There are 15 residues in the CDR3. V was clipped by 6 bases and J by 4 bases, with 17 bases between them. Germline V CDR1 and CDR2: LNHDA, SQIVND (reference sequence). The CDR3 nucleotides read TGTGCCAGTAGAAGAGGGCGGGATGGGTCAGATACGCAGTATTTT. It translates to CASRRGRDGSDTQYF.

The chain employs TRBV30 and TRBJ2-1; 16 bases map to TRBD2. The CDR3 length is 15 residues. V shed 8 bases, J shed 8 bases, and the junction held 9 bases outside the gene matches. CDR1 is GTSNPN and CDR2 is SVGIG in the germline V gene (reference sequence). The DNA for the CDR3 is TGTGCCGCCGAGGGACTAGCGGGAGGGCCGGATGAGCAGTTCTTC. Its protein product is CAAEGLAGGPDEQFF. Using reference TRBV30 and TRBJ2-1 for the parts outside the CDR3, the full variable domain is SQTIHQWPATLVQPVGSPLSLECTVEGTSNPNLYWYRQAAGRGLQLLFYSVGIGQISSEVPQNLSASRPQDRQFILSSKKLLLSDSGFYLCAAEGLAGGPDEQFFGPGTRLTVL.

V usage is TRBV6-1 and J usage is TRBJ2-5; 7 bases match TRBD2. CDR3 size: 14 residues. Looked up from germline, CDR1 is MNHNS and CDR2 is SASEGT. The CDR3 spells CVPPREGRKETQYF. The CDR3 DNA is TGTGTTCCCCCAAGGGAGGGACGCAAGGAGACCCAGTACTTC.

The J gene is TRBJ1-4, the V gene TRBV4-1, with D tentatively TRBD1 (5 bases). V was clipped by 2 bases and J by 4 bases, with 14 bases between them. This CDR3 is built from 16 residues. Germline V gene sequence: CDR1 MGHRA, CDR2 YSYEKL. The CDR3 here is CASSQRRGVVNEKLFF. DNA of the CDR3: TGCGCCAGCAGCCAACGACGGGGGGTCGTTAATGAAAAACTGTTTTTT.

The V and J genes are TRBV18 and TRBJ2-7, with 11 bases lining up with TRBD2. The CDR3 is 15 residues long. Trimming at V came to 3 bases and at J to 2 bases, leaving 3 bases not matched to a gene. The germline V gene has CDR1 KGHSH and CDR2 LQKENI. The chain's CDR3 is CASSPGTSGPYEQYF. For the CDR3, the DNA is TGTGCCAGCTCACCCGGGACTAGCGGTCCCTACGAGCAGTACTTC.

V is TRBV6-1 and J is TRBJ1-3; possibly TRBD1 for D (5 bases). CDR1 is MNHNS, CDR2 SASEGT, per germline. V lost 0 bases to trimming and J lost 0 bases, with 9 bases between them. The CDR3 consists of 16 residues. The CDR3 reads CASSEARASSGNTIYF. The CDR3 DNA reads TGTGCCAGCAGTGAAGCCAGGGCTAGCTCTGGAAACACCATATATTTT.

The chain employs TRBV2 and TRBJ1-1; 8 bases fit TRBD1. Germline V gene data show CDR1 as SNHLY and CDR2 as FYNNEI. Trimming cost V 6 bases and J 3 bases; bases outside gene matches: 9. The CDR3 has 15 amino acids. For the CDR3, the DNA is TGTGCCAGCAGCGTCAGGGGGCGTGCGGACACTGAAGCTTTCTTT. Its protein product is CASSVRGRADTEAFF.

V usage is TRBV10-3 and J usage is TRBJ1-5; D not certain. There are 14 residues in the CDR3. With 3 bases removed from V and 8 bases from J, the gap between germline ends came to 14 bases. The germline CDR1 and CDR2 sequences are ENHRY and SYGVKD. The CDR3 spells CAISDKGPTEPQHF. CDR3 DNA: TGTGCCATCAGTGATAAGGGCCCCACGGAGCCCCAGCATTTT.

V gene TRBV19 combines with J gene TRBJ1-5, with D uncertain. CDR3 size: 13 residues. The germline V and J ends were trimmed by 6 bases and 3 bases, with 9 bases remaining between them. Germline values: CDR1 LNHDA, CDR2 SQIVND (reference sequence). CDR3 amino acids: CASSGSNNQPQHF. The CDR3 DNA sequence: TGTGCCAGTAGCGGCAGTAACAATCAGCCCCAGCATTTT.

The chain carries TRBV27 and TRBJ2-5; 8 bases agree with TRBD2. The V gene's germline CDR1 is MNHEY and CDR2 SMNVEV (reference sequence). V gave up 5 bases and J gave up 7 bases; unmatched junction bases: 12. This CDR3 has 15 amino acids. The CDR3 DNA sequence: TGTGCCAGCAGTCCCGGGACTAGGGGCCTAGGGACCCAGTACTTC. Translation gives CASSPGTRGLGTQYF.

The V gene is TRBV28, the J gene TRBJ2-7; no definite D call. Deletions cut 5 bases from V and 3 bases from J, with 5 bases between. CDR1 and CDR2 from the germline V gene are MDHEN and SYDVKM. This CDR3 contains 11 residues. The chain's CDR3 is CASSRGYEQYF. In DNA form, the CDR3 reads TGTGCCAGCAGTCGAGGCTACGAGCAGTACTTC.

The chain employs TRBV4-1 and TRBJ2-1; possible D gene TRBD2, 5 bases. This CDR3 region has 15 residues. Germline V gene sequence: CDR1 MGHRA, CDR2 YSYEKL. With 0 bases removed from V and 7 bases from J, the gap between germline ends came to 13 bases. The CDR3, as DNA: TGCGCCAGCAGCCAAGAAGCTCGGGGTCGGAATGAGCAGTTCTTC. This sequence encodes CASSQEARGRNEQFF.

The V gene is TRBV5-4, the J gene TRBJ1-2; unclear D gene. The CDR3 is 13 residues long. Germline V gene data show CDR1 as SGHNT and CDR2 as YYREEE (reference sequence). V was shortened by 0 bases and J by 8 bases, with 11 bases between the two germline ends. The DNA for the CDR3 is TGTGCCAGCAGCTTGGCTTCAAGAGGAGGCTACACCTTC. Translating it yields CASSLASRGGYTF.

The rearrangement joins TRBV5-6 to TRBJ2-1, with D perhaps given as TRBD1 or TRBD2 (5 bases each). The CDR3 runs to 15 residues. CDR1 is SGHDT, CDR2 YYEEEE, per germline. The V end lost 0 bases, the J end lost 10 bases, and 17 bases lay between the germline ends. In DNA form, the CDR3 reads TGTGCCAGCAGCTTGGGGTCGGGACGTGGCAAGGAGCAGTTCTTC. Amino acids: CASSLGSGRGKEQFF.

In this sample, this clone turned up once. The V gene is TRBV5-6, the J gene TRBJ1-2; unclear D gene. Germline V gene data show CDR1 as SGHDT and CDR2 as YYEEEE. The V gene lost 3 bases and the J gene lost 12 bases, with 18 bases spanning the gap. The CDR3 has 13 amino acids. The CDR3 coding sequence is TGTGCCAGCAGCTCTCCGGGAGGTGGCGGCCACACCTTC. Its protein product is CASSSPGGGGHTF. Full variable domain (outside the CDR3, taken from reference TRBV5-6 and TRBJ1-2): DAGVTQSPTHLIKTRGQQVTLRCSPKSGHDTVSWYQQALGQGPQFIFQYYEEEERQRGNFPDRFSGHQFPNYSSELNVNALLLGDSALYLCASSSPGGGGHTFGSGTRLTVV.

The chain carries TRBV7-2 and TRBJ2-5; D perhaps matches TRBD2 (5 bases). The CDR3 covers 14 residues. Germline CDR1 reads SGHTA; CDR2 reads FQGNSA. Trimming left V 5 bases short and J 1 base short, with 11 bases between. The CDR3 protein is CASSPAGLQETQYF. CDR3 bases: TGTGCCAGCAGCCCCGCTGGACTCCAAGAGACCCAGTACTTC.